This TCR beta chain was sequenced in a study of glioma-infiltrating T cells after dendritic cell vaccination. Study-wide points: Higher pretreatment TIL content predicted longer progression-free time and survival.

This CDR3 has 14 residues. Per the germline V gene, CDR1 is SGHVS and CDR2 is FQNEAQ. V was clipped by 4 bases and J by 4 bases; unmatched bases: 7. The PCR used 60 V beta and 13 J beta primers. The assay was immunoSEQ multiplex PCR, and TCRdb's table has in-frame clones only and misses some. The sample has 91,000 or so clones, around 80% seen once. Time point denoted: after dendritic cell vaccination, including at tumor progression/relapse. A note on this clone: Antigen: not known.

The source material was blood, sampled after dendritic cell vaccination. V gene TRBV7-8 combines with J gene TRBJ2-7; 7 bases match TRBD2. The TCR was taken from a human donor with glioblastoma. The DNA of the CDR3 is TGTGCCAGCAGCTCCAGGGAGGGCGGATACGAGCAGTACTTC. This sequence encodes CASSSREGGYEQYF.